Reported below is one T cell receptor beta chain. The data derive from a study of shared clonotypes between healthy human individuals. Trimming took off 1 base at V and 2 bases at J, with 12 bases between the two ends. CDR1 and CDR2 from the germline V gene are SGDLS and YYNGEE. The CDR3 consists of 15 residues. In the authors' workflow: ImmunoSEQ supplied junction-only sequences lacking quality scores, so filtering was different. Using immunoSEQ multiplex PCR, the repertoire was profiled, and TCRdb retains in-frame clones only, with some absent. V and J calls and clone size are those listed in that table; D and trimming were worked out from the DNA. This sample has fewer than 650,000 clones, with 60% to 85% found just once. Caucasian adults residing in Nashville, Tennessee made up all the donors.

Sample: PBMCs. The V call is TRBV9, the J call TRBJ2-5; D unclear. This TCR was recovered from a woman between 35 and 50 years old in good health. Some clones in this sample may be carry-over from other donors' samples. CDR3 in amino acids: CASSVRGSLQETQYF. DNA for the CDR3: TGTGCCAGCAGCGTACGAGGCTCGTTACAAGAGACCCAGTACTTC.